Included here is one TCR beta chain sequence, with context. Its specificity is unknown. Donors in the study were healthy people who gave bone marrow. The sample is drawn from a study of cytomegalovirus exposure and HLA in healthy donors. Study information: From donors who were HLA-typed, an early data release held approximately 91 million unique TCRs.

General study results and limits: Cytomegalovirus association was assigned to more than 150 TCR beta chains. Among the CMV-associated chains, three were confirmed in vitro as specific for CMV antigens.

Primers for the PCR totalled 60 Vbeta and 13 Jbeta. The table came from immunoSEQ multiplex PCR; TCRdb's copy has only in-frame clones and leaves some out. The data include about 120,000 clones; the top ten clones carry approximately 6.8%. The TCR was taken from a middle-aged man in good health and CMV-seropositive. The sequenced sample consisted of PBMCs.

The CDR3 region has the DNA TGTGCCAGCAGCCGGGACAGGTCATCCTACGAGCAGTACTTC. This encodes CASSRDRSSYEQYF. This sequence joins TRBV2 and TRBJ2-7, with 8 positions matching TRBD1. The CDR3 sequence is 14 residues long. Trimming cost V 6 bases and J 1 base; bases outside gene matches: 5. Germline V lookup: CDR1 SNHLY, CDR2 FYNNEI.